This TCR beta chain was captured by sequencing in a study of OX40 agonist ivuxolimab in advanced cancers. CDR3 length: 12 residues. The germline gives CDR1 SGHNT, CDR2 YYREEE (reference sequence). The V end was cut by 0 bases, the J end by 5 bases, with 6 bases between. TCRdb's table, derived via immunoSEQ multiplex PCR, lists solely in-frame clones and lacks some. The sample holds 90,000 to 100,000 clones; about 96% are singletons and the top ten take just over 2%. This TCR was recovered from an adult with an advanced solid tumor such as melanoma, head and neck, liver or kidney cancer. The sequencing here drew on CD4+ or CD8+ T cells sorted from blood, taken in a trial of the OX40 agonist ivuxolimab. The chain joins TRBV5-4 to TRBJ2-7, with no clear D. CDR3 residues: CASSLAGDEQYF. In DNA form, the CDR3 reads TGTGCCAGCAGCTTGGCCGGAGACGAGCAGTACTTC.